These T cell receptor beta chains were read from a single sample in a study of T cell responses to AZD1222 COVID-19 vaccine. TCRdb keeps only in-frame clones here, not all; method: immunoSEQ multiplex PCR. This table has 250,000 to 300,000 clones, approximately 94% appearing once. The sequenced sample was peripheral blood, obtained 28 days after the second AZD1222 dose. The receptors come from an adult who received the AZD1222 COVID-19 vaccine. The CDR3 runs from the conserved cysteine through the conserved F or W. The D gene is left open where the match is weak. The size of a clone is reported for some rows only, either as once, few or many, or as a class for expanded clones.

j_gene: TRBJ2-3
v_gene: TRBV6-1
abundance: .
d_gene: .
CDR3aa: CASSEFRLGESDTQYF
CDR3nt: TGTGCCAGCAGTGAGTTTCGTCTTGGGGAGTCAGATACGCAGTATTTT

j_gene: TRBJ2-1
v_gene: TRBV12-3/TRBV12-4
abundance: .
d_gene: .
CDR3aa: CASSLGRPEQFF
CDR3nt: TGTGCCAGCAGCCTGGGACGGCCGGAGCAGTTCTTC

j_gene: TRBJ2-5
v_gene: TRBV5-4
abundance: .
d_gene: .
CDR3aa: CASSLVGTEETQYF
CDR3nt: TGTGCCAGCAGCTTGGTTGGGACGGAAGAGACCCAGTACTTC

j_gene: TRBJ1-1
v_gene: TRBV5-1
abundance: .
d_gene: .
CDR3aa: CASRDQNTEAFF
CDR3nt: TGCGCCAGCAGGGACCAGAACACTGAAGCTTTCTTT

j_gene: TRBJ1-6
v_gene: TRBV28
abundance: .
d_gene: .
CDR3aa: CASIRGAGSSPLHF
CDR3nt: TGTGCCAGCATTCGGGGGGCGGGGAGTTCACCCCTCCACTTT

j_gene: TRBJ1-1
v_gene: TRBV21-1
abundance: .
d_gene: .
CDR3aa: CASSNATGLNTEAFF
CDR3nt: TGTGCCAGCAGCAACGCGACAGGGCTGAACACTGAAGCTTTCTTT

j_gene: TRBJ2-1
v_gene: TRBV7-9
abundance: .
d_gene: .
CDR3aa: CASSPARHAQPPNEQFF
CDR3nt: TGTGCCAGCAGCCCGGCCCGACACGCCCAACCCCCTAATGAGCAGTTCTTC

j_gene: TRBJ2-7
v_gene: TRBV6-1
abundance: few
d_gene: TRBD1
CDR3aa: CASSEATRTGGSYEQYF
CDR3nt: TGTGCCAGCAGTGAAGCTACACGGACAGGAGGCTCCTACGAGCAGTACTTC

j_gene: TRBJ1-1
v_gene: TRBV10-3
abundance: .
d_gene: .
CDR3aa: CAISGTDNTEAFF
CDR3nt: TGTGCCATCAGTGGAACGGATAACACTGAAGCTTTCTTT

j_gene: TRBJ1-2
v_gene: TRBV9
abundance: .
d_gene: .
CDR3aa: CASSVAFGSNYGYTF
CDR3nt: TGTGCCAGCAGCGTAGCTTTCGGATCTAACTATGGCTACACCTTC

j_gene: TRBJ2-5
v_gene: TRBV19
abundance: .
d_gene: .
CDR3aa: CASRKLGETQYF
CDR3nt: TGTGCCAGTAGAAAACTAGGCGAGACCCAGTACTTC

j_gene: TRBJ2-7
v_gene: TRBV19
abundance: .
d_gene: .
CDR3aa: CASKDGDEQYF
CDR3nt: TGTGCCAGTAAGGACGGCGACGAGCAGTACTTC

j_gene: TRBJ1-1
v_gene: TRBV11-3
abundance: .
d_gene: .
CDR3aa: CASSFSSENTEAFF
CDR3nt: TGTGCCAGCAGCTTCAGCTCGGAGAACACTGAAGCTTTCTTT

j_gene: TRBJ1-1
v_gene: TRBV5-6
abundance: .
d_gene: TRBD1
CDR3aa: CASSYPGQGPFF
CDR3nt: TGTGCCAGCAGCTACCCGGGACAGGGTCCTTTCTTT

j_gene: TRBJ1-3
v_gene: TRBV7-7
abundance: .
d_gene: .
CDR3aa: CASARGSGNTIYF
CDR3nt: TGTGCTAGCGCCAGGGGTTCTGGAAACACCATATATTTT

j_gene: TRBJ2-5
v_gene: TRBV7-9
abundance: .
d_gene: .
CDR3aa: CASSLALATETQYF
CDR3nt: TGTGCCAGCAGCTTAGCGTTAGCGACAGAGACCCAGTACTTC

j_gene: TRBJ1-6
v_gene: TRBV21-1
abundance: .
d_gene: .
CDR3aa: CASSKVARQGGSPLHF
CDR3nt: TGTGCCAGCAGCAAAGTTGCGCGACAGGGTGGCTCACCCCTCCACTTT

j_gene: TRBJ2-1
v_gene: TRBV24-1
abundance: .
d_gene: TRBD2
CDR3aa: CATSDSGTSGANEQFF
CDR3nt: TGTGCCACCAGTGACTCCGGGACTAGCGGGGCAAATGAGCAGTTCTTC

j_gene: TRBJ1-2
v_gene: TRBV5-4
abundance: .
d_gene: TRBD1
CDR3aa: CASSSGQGAGYTF
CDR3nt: TGTGCCAGCAGCTCCGGACAGGGGGCGGGCTACACCTTC

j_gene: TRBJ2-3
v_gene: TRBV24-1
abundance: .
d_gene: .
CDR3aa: CATSGFPADTQYF
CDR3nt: TGTGCCACCAGTGGGTTCCCTGCAGATACGCAGTATTTT

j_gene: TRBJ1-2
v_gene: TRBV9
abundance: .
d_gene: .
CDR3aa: CASSGGGDMAYGYTF
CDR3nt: TGTGCCAGCAGCGGAGGGGGGGATATGGCCTATGGCTACACCTTC

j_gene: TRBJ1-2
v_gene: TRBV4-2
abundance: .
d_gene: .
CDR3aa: CASSQERTGKEDGYTF
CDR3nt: TGTGCCAGCAGCCAAGAAAGAACAGGGAAAGAAGATGGCTACACCTTC

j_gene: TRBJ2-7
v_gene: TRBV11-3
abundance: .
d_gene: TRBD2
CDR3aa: CASSQEGLAGYEQYF
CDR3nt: TGTGCCAGCAGCCAGGAAGGGCTAGCGGGATACGAGCAGTACTTC

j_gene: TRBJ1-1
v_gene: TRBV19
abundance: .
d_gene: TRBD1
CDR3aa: CASSTRTGRFEAFF
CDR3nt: TGTGCCAGTAGTACGAGGACAGGGCGGTTTGAAGCTTTCTTT

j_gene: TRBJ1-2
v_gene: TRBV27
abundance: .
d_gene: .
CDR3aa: CASSLSNSFYGYTF
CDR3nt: TGTGCCAGCAGTTTATCTAACAGCTTCTATGGCTACACCTTC

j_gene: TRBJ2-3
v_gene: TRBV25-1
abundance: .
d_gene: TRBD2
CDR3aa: CASSWGSGTTDTQYF
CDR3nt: TGTGCCAGCAGCTGGGGTAGCGGGACCACAGATACGCAGTATTTT

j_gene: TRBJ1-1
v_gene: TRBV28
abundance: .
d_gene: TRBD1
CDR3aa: CASSSTGGRPEAFF
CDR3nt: TGTGCCAGCAGTTCCACAGGGGGTCGGCCTGAAGCTTTCTTT

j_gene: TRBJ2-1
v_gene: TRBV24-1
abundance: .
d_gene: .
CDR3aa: CATSDYGGHSYNEQFF
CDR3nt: TGTGCCACCAGTGATTATGGGGGCCACTCCTACAATGAGCAGTTCTTC

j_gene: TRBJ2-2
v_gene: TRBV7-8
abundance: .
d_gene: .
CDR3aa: CASSPNRVGNTGELFF
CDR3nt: TGTGCCAGCAGCCCGAACAGGGTGGGGAACACCGGGGAGCTGTTTTTT

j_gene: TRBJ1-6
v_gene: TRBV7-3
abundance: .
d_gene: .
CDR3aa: CASSLEGGLDSPLHF
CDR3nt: TGTGCCAGCAGCTTAGAGGGGGGCCTGGATTCACCCCTCCACTTT

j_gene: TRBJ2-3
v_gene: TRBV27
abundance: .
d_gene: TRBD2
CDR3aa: CASSLYGPPLAGGTDTQYF
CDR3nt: TGTGCCAGCAGTTTATATGGGCCCCCACTAGCGGGAGGAACAGATACGCAGTATTTT

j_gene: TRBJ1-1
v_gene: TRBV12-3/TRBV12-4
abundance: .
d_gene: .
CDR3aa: CASTKTGNTEAFF
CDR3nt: TGTGCCAGCACCAAGACAGGGAACACTGAAGCTTTCTTT

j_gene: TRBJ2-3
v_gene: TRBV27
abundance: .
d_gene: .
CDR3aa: CASRFVGTDTQYF
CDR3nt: TGTGCCAGCCGTTTTGTGGGGACAGATACGCAGTATTTT

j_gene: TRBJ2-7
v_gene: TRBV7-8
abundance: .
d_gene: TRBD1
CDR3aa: CASSSRPDRVVVYEQYF
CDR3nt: TGTGCCAGCAGCTCCCGACCTGACAGGGTAGTCGTCTACGAGCAGTACTTC

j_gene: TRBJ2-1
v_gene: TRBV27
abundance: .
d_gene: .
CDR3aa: CASSLSVYNEQFF
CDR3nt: TGTGCCAGCAGTTTAAGTGTATACAATGAGCAGTTCTTC

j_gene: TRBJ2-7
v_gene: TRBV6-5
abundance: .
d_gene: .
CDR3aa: CASSNPGYEQYF
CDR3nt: TGTGCCAGCAGTAATCCCGGGTACGAGCAGTACTTC

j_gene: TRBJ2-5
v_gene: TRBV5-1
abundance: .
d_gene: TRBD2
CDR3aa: CASSVAGYQETQYF
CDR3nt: TGCGCCAGCTCAGTAGCGGGGTACCAAGAGACCCAGTACTTC

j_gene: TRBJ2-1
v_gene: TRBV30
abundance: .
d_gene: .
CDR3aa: CAWSVLQVKNEQFF
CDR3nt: TGTGCCTGGAGTGTACTCCAGGTCAAGAATGAGCAGTTCTTC

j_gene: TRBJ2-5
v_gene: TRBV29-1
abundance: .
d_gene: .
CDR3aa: CSVGTLQETQYF
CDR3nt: TGCAGCGTGGGGACTCTCCAAGAGACCCAGTACTTC

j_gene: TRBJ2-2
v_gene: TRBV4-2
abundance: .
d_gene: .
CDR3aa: CASSQDQGTGELFF
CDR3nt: TGTGCCAGCAGCCAAGACCAGGGCACCGGGGAGCTGTTTTTT

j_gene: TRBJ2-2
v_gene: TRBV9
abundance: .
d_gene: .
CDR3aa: CASTKFPVTGELFF
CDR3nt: TGTGCCAGCACAAAATTCCCCGTCACCGGGGAGCTGTTTTTT

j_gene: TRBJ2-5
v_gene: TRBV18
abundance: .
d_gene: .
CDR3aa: CASSPRDGSVETQYF
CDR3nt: TGTGCCAGCTCACCCCGGGACGGGAGCGTGGAGACCCAGTACTTC

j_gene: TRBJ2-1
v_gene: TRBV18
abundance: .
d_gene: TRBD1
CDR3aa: CASSPRGTGAGNEQFF
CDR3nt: TGTGCCAGCTCACCGAGGGGGACAGGGGCTGGTAATGAGCAGTTCTTC

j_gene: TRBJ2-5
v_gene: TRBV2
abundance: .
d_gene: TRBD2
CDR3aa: CASRARTSGGWETQYF
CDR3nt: TGTGCCAGCAGAGCCCGGACTAGCGGGGGTTGGGAGACCCAGTACTTC

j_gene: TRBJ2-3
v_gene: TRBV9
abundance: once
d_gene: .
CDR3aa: CASSAGHQDTQYF
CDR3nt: TGTGCCAGCAGCGCGGGACACCAAGATACGCAGTATTTT